This T cell receptor beta chain was identified in a study of shared clonotypes between healthy human individuals. Study findings and constraints: Represented diversity, genetic and exposure-history alike, was limited by few donors. The sharing of approximately 4.6% of naive CD4 clonotypes was seen across a handful of donors. Among donors, sharing of clonotypes was expected to be affected by sequencing depth.

This table comes from immunoSEQ multiplex PCR, and its TCRdb copy is limited to in-frame clones, with some not included. The sample holds roughly 2.6 million clones, 85% to 95% seen once. Points on this clone: Its antigen is not identified.

What was sequenced was naive CD4+ T cells sorted from blood. Subset described: CD45RA+ positively selected. The TCR comes from a man younger than 35 in good health.

CDR3 bases: TGTGCCAGCACCTTTGGGGACAGGGGTGTGTACGAGCAGTACTTC. It encodes CASTFGDRGVYEQYF. The V gene is TRBV5-8, the J gene TRBJ2-7; 10 positions match TRBD1. Germline CDR1 SGHTS, CDR2 YDEGEE. The V and J ends lost 6 bases and 4 bases, in that order; junction bases with no gene match: 10. The CDR3 length is 15 residues.